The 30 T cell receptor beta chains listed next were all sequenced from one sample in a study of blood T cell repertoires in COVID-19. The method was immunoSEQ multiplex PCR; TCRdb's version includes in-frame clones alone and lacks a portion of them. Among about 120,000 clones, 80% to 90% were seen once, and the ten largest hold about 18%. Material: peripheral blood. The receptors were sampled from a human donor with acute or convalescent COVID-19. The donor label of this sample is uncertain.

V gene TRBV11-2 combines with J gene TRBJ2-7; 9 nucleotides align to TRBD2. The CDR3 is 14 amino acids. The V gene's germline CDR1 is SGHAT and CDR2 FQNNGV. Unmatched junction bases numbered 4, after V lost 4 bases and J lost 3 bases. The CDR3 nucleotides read TGTGCCAGCAGCTCGGGACTAGCAGACTACGAGCAGTACTTC. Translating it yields CASSSGLADYEQYF.

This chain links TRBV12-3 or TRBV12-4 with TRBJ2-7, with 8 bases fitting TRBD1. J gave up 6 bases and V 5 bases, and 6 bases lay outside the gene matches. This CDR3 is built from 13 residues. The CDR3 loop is CASSPGQGSEQYF. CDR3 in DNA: TGTGCCAGCAGTCCCGGACAGGGCTCCGAGCAGTACTTC.

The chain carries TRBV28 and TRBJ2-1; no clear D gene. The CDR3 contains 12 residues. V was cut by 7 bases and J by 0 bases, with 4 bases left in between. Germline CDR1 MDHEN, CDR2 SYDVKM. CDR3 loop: CASTTSYNEQFF. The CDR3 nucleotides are TGTGCCAGCACTACCTCCTACAATGAGCAGTTCTTC.

The CDR3: CATSRDWTEVKEAFF. CDR3 DNA sequence: TGTGCCACCAGCAGAGATTGGACAGAAGTAAAAGAAGCTTTCTTT. The J gene is TRBJ1-1, the V gene TRBV15; TRBD1 is a possible D gene (6 bases). The CDR3 covers 15 residues. Germline values: CDR1 LNHNV, CDR2 YYDKDF (reference sequence). V was pared by 0 bases and J by 8 bases, with 16 bases between.

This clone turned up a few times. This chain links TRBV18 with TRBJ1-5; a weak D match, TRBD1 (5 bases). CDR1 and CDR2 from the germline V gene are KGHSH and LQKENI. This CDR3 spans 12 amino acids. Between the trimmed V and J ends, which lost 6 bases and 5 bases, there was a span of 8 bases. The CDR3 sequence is CASSTGDQPQHF. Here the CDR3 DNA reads TGTGCCAGCTCTACGGGGGATCAGCCCCAGCATTTT.

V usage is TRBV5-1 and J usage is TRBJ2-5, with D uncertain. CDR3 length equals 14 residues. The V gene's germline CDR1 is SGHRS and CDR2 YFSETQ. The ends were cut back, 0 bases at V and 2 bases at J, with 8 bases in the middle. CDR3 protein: CASSLAGTQETQYF. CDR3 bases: TGCGCCAGCAGCTTGGCAGGTACTCAAGAGACCCAGTACTTC.

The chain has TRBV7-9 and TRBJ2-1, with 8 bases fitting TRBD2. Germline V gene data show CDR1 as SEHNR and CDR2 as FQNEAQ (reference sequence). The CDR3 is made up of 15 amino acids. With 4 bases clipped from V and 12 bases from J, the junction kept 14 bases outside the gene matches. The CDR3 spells CASSSRGGATMRQFF. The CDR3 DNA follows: TGTGCCAGCAGCTCCCGGGGGGGGGCTACAATGAGGCAGTTCTTC.

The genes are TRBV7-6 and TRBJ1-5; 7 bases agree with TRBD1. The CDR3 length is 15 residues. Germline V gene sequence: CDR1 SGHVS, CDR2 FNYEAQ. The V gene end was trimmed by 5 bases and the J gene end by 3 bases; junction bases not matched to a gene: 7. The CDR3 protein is CASSQMTGLNQPQHF. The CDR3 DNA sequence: TGTGCCAGCAGCCAAATGACAGGGCTCAATCAGCCCCAGCATTTT.

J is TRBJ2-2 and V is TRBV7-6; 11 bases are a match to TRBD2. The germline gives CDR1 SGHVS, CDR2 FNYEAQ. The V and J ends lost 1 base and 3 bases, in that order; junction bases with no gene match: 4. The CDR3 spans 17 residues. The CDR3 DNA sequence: TGTGCCAGCAGCTTAGAAATAGCGGGAGGGGACACCGGGGAGCTGTTTTTT. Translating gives CASSLEIAGGDTGELFF.

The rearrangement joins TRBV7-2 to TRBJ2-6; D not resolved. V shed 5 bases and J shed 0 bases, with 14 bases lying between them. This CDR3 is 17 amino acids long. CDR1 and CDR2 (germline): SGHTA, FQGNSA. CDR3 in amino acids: CASSPTVRVSGANVLTF. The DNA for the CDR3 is TGTGCCAGCAGCCCGACTGTTCGGGTCTCTGGGGCCAACGTCCTGACTTTC. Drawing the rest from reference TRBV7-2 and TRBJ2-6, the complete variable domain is GAGVSQSPSNKVTEKGKDVELRCDPISGHTALYWYRQSLGQGLEFLIYFQGNSAPDKSGLPSDRFSAERTGGSVSTLTIQRTQQEDSAVYLCASSPTVRVSGANVLTFGAGSRLTVL.

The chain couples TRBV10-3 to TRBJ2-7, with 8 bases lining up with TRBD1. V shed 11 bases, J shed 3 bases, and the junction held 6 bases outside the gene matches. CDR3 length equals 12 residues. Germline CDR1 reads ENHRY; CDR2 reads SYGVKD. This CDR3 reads CAVGQGDYEQYF. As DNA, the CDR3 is TGTGCCGTAGGACAGGGAGACTACGAGCAGTACTTC.

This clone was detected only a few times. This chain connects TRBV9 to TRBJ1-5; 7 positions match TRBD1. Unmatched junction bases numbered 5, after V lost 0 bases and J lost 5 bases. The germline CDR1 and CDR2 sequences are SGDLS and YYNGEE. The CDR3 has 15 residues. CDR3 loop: CASSVAAGQDQPQHF. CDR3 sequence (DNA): TGTGCCAGCAGCGTAGCGGCAGGACAGGATCAGCCCCAGCATTTT.

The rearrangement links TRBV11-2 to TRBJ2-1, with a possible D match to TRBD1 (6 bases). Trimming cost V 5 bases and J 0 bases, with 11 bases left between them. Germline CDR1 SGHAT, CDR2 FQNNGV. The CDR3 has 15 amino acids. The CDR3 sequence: CASSPGQHSYNEQFF. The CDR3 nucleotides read TGTGCCAGCAGCCCCGGACAGCACTCCTACAATGAGCAGTTCTTC.

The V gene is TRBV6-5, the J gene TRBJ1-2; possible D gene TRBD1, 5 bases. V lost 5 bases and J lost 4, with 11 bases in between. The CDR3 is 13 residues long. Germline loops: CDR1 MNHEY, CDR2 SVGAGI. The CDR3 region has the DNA TGTGCCAGCAGTACCCCGACAGCCTATGGCTACACCTTC. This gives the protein CASSTPTAYGYTF.

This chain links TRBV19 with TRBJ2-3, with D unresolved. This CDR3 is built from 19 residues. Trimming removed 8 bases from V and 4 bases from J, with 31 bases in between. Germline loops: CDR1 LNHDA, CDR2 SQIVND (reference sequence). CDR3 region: CASSSTLRLPLGRADTQYF. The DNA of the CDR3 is TGTGCCAGTTCGTCCACCCTCCGGCTTCCCCTAGGCCGCGCAGATACGCAGTATTTT.

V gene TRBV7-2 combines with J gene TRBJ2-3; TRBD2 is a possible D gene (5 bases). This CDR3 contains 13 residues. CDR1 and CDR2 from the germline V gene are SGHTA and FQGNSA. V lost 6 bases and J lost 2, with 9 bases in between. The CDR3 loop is CASRKAATDTQYF. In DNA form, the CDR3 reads TGTGCCAGCAGGAAAGCGGCCACAGATACGCAGTATTTT.

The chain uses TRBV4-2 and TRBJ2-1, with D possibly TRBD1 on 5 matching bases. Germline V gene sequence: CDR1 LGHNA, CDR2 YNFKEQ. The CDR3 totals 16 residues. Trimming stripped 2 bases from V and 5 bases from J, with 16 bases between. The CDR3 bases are TGTGCCAGCAGCCAACTCCTCAGGGCTGCAAACAATGAGCAGTTCTTC. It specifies CASSQLLRAANNEQFF.

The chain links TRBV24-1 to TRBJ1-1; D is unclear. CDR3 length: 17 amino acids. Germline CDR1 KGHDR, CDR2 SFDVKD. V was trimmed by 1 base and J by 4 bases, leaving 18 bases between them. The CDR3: CATSDFEAQIPCTEAFF. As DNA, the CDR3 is TGTGCCACCAGTGATTTTGAGGCGCAGATCCCCTGCACTGAAGCTTTCTTT.

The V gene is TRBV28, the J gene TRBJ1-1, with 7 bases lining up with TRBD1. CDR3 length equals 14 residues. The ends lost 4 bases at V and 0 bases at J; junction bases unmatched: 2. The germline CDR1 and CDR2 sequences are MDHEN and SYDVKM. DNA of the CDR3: TGTGCCAGCAGTTGGGACAGTATGAACACTGAAGCTTTCTTT. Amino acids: CASSWDSMNTEAFF.

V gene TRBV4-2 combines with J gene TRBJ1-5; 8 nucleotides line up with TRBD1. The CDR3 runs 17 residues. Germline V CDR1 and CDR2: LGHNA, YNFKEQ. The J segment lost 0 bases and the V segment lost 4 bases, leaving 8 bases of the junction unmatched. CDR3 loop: CASSPTGVRDSNQPQHF. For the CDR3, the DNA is TGTGCCAGCAGCCCGACAGGGGTCCGGGATAGCAATCAGCCCCAGCATTTT.

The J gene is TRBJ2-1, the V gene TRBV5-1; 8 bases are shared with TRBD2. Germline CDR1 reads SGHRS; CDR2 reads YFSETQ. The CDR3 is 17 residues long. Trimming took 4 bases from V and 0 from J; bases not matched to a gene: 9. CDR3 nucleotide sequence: TGCGCCAGCAGCGGAGATAGCGGGGACCGCTCCTACAATGAGCAGTTCTTC. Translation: CASSGDSGDRSYNEQFF.

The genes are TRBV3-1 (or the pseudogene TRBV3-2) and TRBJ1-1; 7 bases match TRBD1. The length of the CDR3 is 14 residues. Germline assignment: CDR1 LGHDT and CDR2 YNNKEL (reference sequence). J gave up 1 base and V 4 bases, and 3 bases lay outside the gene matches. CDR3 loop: CASSRGGGNTEAFF. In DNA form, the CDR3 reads TGTGCCAGCAGCCGAGGGGGCGGGAACACTGAAGCTTTCTTT.

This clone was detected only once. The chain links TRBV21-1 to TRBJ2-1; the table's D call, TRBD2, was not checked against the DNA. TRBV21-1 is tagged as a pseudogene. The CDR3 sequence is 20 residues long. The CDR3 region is CASSKASSGRAPSSYNEQFF. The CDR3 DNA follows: TGTGCCAGCAGCAAAGCGTCTAGCGGGAGGGCCCCAAGCTCCTACAATGAGCAGTTCTTC.

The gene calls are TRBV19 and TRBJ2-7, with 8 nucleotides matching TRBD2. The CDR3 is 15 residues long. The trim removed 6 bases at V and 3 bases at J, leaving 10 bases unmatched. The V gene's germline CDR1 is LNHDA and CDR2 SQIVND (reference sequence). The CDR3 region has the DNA TGTGCCAGTAGCGACCCCACCGGGAGGGACTACGAGCAGTACTTC. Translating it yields CASSDPTGRDYEQYF. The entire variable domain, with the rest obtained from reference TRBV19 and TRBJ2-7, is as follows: DGGITQSPKYLFRKEGQNVTLSCEQNLNHDAMYWYRQDPGQGLRLIYYSQIVNDFQKGDIAEGYSVSREKKESFPLTVTSAQKNPTAFYLCASSDPTGRDYEQYFGPGTRLTVT.

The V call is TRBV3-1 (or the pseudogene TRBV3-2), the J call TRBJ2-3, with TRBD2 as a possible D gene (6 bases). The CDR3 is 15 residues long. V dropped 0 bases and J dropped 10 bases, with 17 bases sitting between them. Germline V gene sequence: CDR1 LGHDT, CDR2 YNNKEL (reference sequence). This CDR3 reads CASSQDHSSGRAQYF. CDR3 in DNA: TGTGCCAGCAGCCAAGATCACAGTAGCGGTCGGGCGCAGTATTTT.

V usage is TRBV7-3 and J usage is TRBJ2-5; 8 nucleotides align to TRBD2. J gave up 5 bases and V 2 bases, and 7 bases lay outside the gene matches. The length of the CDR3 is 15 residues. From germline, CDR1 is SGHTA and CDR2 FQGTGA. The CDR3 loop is CASSLQAGGGETQYF. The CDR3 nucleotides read TGTGCCAGCAGCTTACAGGCGGGGGGCGGTGAGACCCAGTACTTC. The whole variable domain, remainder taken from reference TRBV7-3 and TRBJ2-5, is GAGVSQTPSNKVTEKGKYVELRCDPISGHTALYWYRQSLGQGPEFLIYFQGTGAADDSGLPNDRFFAVRPEGSVSTLKIQRTERGDSAVYLCASSLQAGGGETQYFGPGTRLLVL.

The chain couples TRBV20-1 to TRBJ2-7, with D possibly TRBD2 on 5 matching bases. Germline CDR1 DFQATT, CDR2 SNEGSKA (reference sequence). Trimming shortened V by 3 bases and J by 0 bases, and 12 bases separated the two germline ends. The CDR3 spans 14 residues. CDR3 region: CSASARRSSYEQYF. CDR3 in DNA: TGCAGTGCTAGTGCTCGGAGGAGCTCCTACGAGCAGTACTTC.

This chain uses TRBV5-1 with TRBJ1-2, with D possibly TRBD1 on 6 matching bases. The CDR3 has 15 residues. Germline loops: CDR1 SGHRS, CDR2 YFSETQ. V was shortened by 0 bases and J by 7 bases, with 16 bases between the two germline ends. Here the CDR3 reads CASSLVWQGPVGYTF. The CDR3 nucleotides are TGCGCCAGCAGCTTGGTTTGGCAGGGGCCAGTTGGCTACACCTTC. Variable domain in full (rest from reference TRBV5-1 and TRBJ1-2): KAGVTQTPRYLIKTRGQQVTLSCSPISGHRSVSWYQQTPGQGLQFLFEYFSETQRNKGNFPGRFSGRQFSNSRSEMNVSTLELGDSALYLCASSLVWQGPVGYTFGSGTRLTVV.

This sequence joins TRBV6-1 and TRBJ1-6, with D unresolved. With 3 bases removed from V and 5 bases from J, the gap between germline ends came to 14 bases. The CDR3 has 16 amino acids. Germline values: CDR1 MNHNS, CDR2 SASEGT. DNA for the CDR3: TGTGCCAGCAGTGACGGAGGGTGGTGGAATAATTCACCCCTCCACTTT. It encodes CASSDGGWWNNSPLHF.

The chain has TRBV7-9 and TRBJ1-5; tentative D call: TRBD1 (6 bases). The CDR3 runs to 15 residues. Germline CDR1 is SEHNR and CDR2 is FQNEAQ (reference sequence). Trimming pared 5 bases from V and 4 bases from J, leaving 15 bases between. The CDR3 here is CASSDGTLGNQPQHF. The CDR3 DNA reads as TGTGCCAGCAGCGACGGGACACTTGGGAATCAGCCCCAGCATTTT.